This T cell receptor beta chain was recorded in a study of blood T cell repertoires in COVID-19. The overall study: Nucleic acid was either cDNA or gDNA, and it came from T cells, B-cell-depleted T cells, or PBMCs.

This CDR3 contains 16 residues. Germline CDR1 reads MGHRA; CDR2 reads YSYEKL. Losses at the gene ends were 3 bases for V and 3 bases for J; bases not matched to a gene: 8. In the source study's methods: Amplification from reference gene primers served as the basis for estimated nucleated cell counts. Some clones are missing from TCRdb's copy, which holds only in-frame ones; the method was immunoSEQ multiplex PCR. V, J and clone size reflect that table, while D and trimming were determined from the DNA. The sample comprises 150,000 to 200,000 clones, approximately 84% of which are singletons, and 5.6% rests with the top ten. Study members were between roughly 18 and 100 years old and lived in 20 to 30 US regions. Participants' reported clinical history set cohort assignment.

V usage is TRBV4-1 and J usage is TRBJ2-3, with 8 bases aligning to TRBD1. The clonotype was recovered from a middle-aged woman with acute COVID-19. The specimen was PBMCs or T cells enriched from blood (not recorded which). CDR3 DNA sequence: TGCGCCAGCAGCCACAGGACAGGGTTTGGGACAGATACGCAGTATTTT. Its translation is CASSHRTGFGTDTQYF.